These T cell receptor beta chains were read from a single sample in a study of T cell clones after liver transplantation. TCRdb's table, derived via immunoSEQ multiplex PCR, lists solely in-frame clones and lacks some. The data hold 93,000 or so clones, with about 81% observed a single time. The sequencing used CD4+ T cells from blood, collected about 50 months after liver transplant. All receptors derive from a human patient who received a liver transplant. The graft donor may account for some of the T cells. The CDR3 runs from the conserved cysteine through the conserved F or W. The order of the fields is V gene, CDR3 protein.

TRBV5-1 | CASSGGTGFGYTF
TRBV7-3 | CASSLGGDVRTGYTF
TRBV18 | CASSPQGADEQYF
TRBV11-1 | CANSQEGEKLFF
TRBV29-1 | CSVIQGGSTVQYF
TRBV15 | CATSNSYEQYF
TRBV18 | CASSPLQGYEQYF
TRBV11-2 | CASSLEVRPMAQGTQYF
TRBV4-2 | CASSQDRKQADYTF
TRBV27 | CASSLVGLTVDNQPQHF
TRBV7-9 | CASSLGRINYGYTF
TRBV5-1 | CASSSHGTGEGEKLFF
TRBV7-9 | CASSFLSGPNEQFF
TRBV11-3 | CASSMGPQGEQFF
TRBV5-5 | CASSVGATINEKLFF
TRBV9 | CASSEGIWSNQPQHF
TRBV6-6 | CASSYSSGISTEAFF
TRBV9 | CASSVGRDTLGAEAFF
TRBV27 | CASNSGQGGYEQFF
TRBV19 | CASSRTARLNTYNEQFF